The TCR beta chain described here comes from a study of Graves' ophthalmopathy and Graves' hyperthyroidism. Beta-chain TCR CDR3 regions were amplified from RNA transcripts. RT-PCR in the first round used HTBI primers; a second-round multiplex PCR followed. TCRdb ran MiXCR on the multiplex PCR reads and lists one entry per CDR3 protein. The sample records approximately 1.2 million distinct CDR3 sequences, about two fifths being singletons. This CDR3 comprises 16 residues. Germline V gene data show CDR1 as SGHRS and CDR2 as YFSETQ. The V end lost 1 base, the J end lost 1 base, and 11 bases lay between the germline ends.

The sample comprised peripheral blood or thyroid tissue (not recorded which). The chain uses TRBV5-1 and TRBJ2-2; D unclear. The source of this sequence is an adult man with Graves' hyperthyroidism. CDR3 residues: CASSLSPPGNTGELFF. The CDR3 nucleotides are TGCGCCAGCAGCTTGAGTCCCCCGGGGAACACCGGGGAGCTGTTTTTT. Together with reference TRBV5-1 and TRBJ2-2, the CDR3 gives the full variable domain: KAGVTQTPRYLIKTRGQQVTLSCSPISGHRSVSWYQQTPGQGLQFLFEYFSETQRNKGNFPGRFSGRQFSNSRSEMNVSTLELGDSALYLCASSLSPPGNTGELFFGEGSRLTVL.